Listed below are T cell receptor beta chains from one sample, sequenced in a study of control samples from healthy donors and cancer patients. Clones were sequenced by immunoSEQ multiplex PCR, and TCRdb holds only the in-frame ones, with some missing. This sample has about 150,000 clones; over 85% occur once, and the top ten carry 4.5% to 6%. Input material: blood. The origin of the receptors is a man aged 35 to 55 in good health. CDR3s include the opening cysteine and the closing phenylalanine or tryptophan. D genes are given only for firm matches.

DNA: TGTGCCAGCAGCTTTAGACAGGGGGTTTCACCCCTCCACTTT; CDR3: CASSFRQGVSPLHF; J: TRBJ1-6; length: 14; D: TRBD1; V: TRBV5-6
DNA: TGCGCCAGCAGCCAACGGTCCGGGACAGGGGGCCGCACAGATACGCAGTATTTT; CDR3: CASSQRSGTGGRTDTQYF; J: TRBJ2-3; length: 18; D: TRBD1; V: TRBV4-3
DNA: TGTGCCAGCAGTTTTAAGTATCAGCCCCAGCATTTT; CDR3: CASSFKYQPQHF; J: TRBJ1-5; length: 12; D: .; V: TRBV28
DNA: TGTGCCAGCAGCCTCGCGCGTCAGGGAGGATATGGCTACACCTTC; CDR3: CASSLARQGGYGYTF; J: TRBJ1-2; length: 15; D: .; V: TRBV6-5
DNA: TGTGCCAGCAGCGCCTTCGGGGAGGCCCAGCATTTT; CDR3: CASSAFGEAQHF; J: TRBJ1-5; length: 12; D: .; V: TRBV6-5
DNA: TGTGCCAGCAGTTACTCAGGGCAGTTTAATCAGCCCCAGCATTTT; CDR3: CASSYSGQFNQPQHF; J: TRBJ1-5; length: 15; D: .; V: TRBV6-5
DNA: TGCGCCAGCAGTGAGTCGGTTAGTTATGGCTACACCTTC; CDR3: CASSESVSYGYTF; J: TRBJ1-2; length: 13; D: .; V: TRBV10-2
DNA: TGTGCCAGCAGTTACTCCGGACAGGCGAGCCGTGGTACGCAGTATTTT; CDR3: CASSYSGQASRGTQYF; J: TRBJ2-3; length: 16; D: TRBD1; V: TRBV6-5
DNA: TGTGCCTGGAGTCCCTCCCATTTGAGGAACACTGAAGCTTTCTTT; CDR3: CAWSPSHLRNTEAFF; J: TRBJ1-1; length: 15; D: .; V: TRBV30
DNA: TGCGCCAGCAGCTTGACTCAAAACACTGAAGCTTTCTTT; CDR3: CASSLTQNTEAFF; J: TRBJ1-1; length: 13; D: .; V: TRBV5-1
DNA: TGTGCCAGCAGTTTGCCCAGCCAGGGGGTCTATGGCTACACCTTC; CDR3: CASSLPSQGVYGYTF; J: TRBJ1-2; length: 15; D: TRBD1; V: TRBV28